This T cell receptor (beta chain) derives from a study of technical replicates of blood from a few donors. Profiling relied on immunoSEQ multiplex PCR, and the TCRdb table lists in-frame clones only, not all of them. The sample has some 70,000 clones; about 91% are singletons. Sequenced: T cells isolated from PBMCs. The receptor comes from a human donor in good health.

CDR3 loop: CASSAGFGQPQHF. In DNA form, the CDR3 reads TGTGCCAGCAGTGCAGGATTTGGTCAGCCCCAGCATTTT. This chain uses TRBV6-4 with TRBJ1-5; D remains unclear. In germline, CDR1 is MRHNA, CDR2 SNTAGT. The CDR3 has 13 residues. V lost 4 bases and J lost 6, with 10 bases in between.